This entry describes one TCR beta chain. Its antigen is still unknown. Germline assignment: CDR1 SGHRS and CDR2 YFSETQ. Trimming removed 0 bases at V and 5 bases at J, with 14 bases between. The CDR3 runs to 15 residues. Sequenced by immunoSEQ multiplex PCR; TCRdb stores in-frame clones only, minus some. The sample shows about 94,000 clones, roughly 86% of them seen only once. These data come from a study of a mutant IDH1 vaccine in newly diagnosed glioma. Study overall: The first vaccination came 4-6 weeks after radiotherapy alone, or with temozolomide cycles. Antecedent treatment encompassed radiotherapy, temozolomide, or their combination; the majority received both.

Time point specified: week 47, end of study. Doses consisted of 300 ug of mutant IDH1 20-mer peptide each, paired with topical imiquimod. The sequencing here drew on PBMCs, taken from a glioma patient whose treatment included an IDH1 peptide vaccine. This sequence joins TRBV5-1 and TRBJ2-5; maybe TRBD2 (5 bases). This clonotype was obtained from a woman aged 50 to 65 with glioma. CDR3 in DNA: TGCGCCAGCAGCTTGGGTAGCGTGGGCCGGGAGACCCAGTACTTC. Amino acids: CASSLGSVGRETQYF.